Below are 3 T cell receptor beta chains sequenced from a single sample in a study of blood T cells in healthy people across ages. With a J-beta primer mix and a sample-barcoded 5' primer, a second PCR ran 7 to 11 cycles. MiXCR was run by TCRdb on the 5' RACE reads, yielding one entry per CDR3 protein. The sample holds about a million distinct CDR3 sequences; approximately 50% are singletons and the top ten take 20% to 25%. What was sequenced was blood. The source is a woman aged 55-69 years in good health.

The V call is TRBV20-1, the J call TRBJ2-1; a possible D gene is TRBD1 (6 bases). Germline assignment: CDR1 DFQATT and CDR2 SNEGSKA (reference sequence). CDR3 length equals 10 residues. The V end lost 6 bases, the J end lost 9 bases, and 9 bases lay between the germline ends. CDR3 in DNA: TGCAGTGCGGGCAGGGGTGAGCAGTTCTTC. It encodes CSAGRGEQFF.

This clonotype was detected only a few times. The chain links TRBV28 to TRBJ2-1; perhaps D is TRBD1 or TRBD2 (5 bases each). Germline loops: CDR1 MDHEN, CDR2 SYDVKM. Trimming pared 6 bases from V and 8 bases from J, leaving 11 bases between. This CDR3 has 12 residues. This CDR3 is CASRYLGDEQFF. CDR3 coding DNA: TGTGCCAGCAGATACCTGGGGGATGAGCAGTTCTTC.

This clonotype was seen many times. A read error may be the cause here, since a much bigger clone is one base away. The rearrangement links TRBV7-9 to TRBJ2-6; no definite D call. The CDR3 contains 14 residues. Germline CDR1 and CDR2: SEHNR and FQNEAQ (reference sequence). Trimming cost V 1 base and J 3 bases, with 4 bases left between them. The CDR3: CASSLGRGANVLTF. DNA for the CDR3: TGTGCCAGCAGCTTAGGTCGTGGGGCCAACGTCCTGACTTTC.